This T cell receptor beta chain emerged from a study of T cells in Graves' hyperthyroidism and ophthalmopathy. Study-wide results and limits: From stable hyperthyroidism, ophthalmopathy was separated by a 13 V-J model. Most expanded thyroid clonotypes above 0.001 also appeared in blood.

This clonotype was seen repeatedly, ten times or more. The antigen is not known. RNA transcripts gave rise to amplified TCR beta CDR3 regions. RT-PCR in the first round (using the HTBI primer set) targeted the TCR CDR3. One entry per CDR3 protein results from TCRdb running MiXCR on the multiplex PCR reads. The data contain some 370,000 distinct CDR3 sequences, about an eighth of them singletons. The sequenced material came from blood. This TCR was recovered from a man aged 45-60 years with Graves' ophthalmopathy.

CDR3 protein: CAWSGDSGANVLTF. In nucleotides, the CDR3 is TGTGCCTGGAGTGGCGACTCTGGGGCCAACGTCCTGACTTTC. J is TRBJ2-6 and V is TRBV30; D not resolved. Germline values: CDR1 GTSNPN, CDR2 SVGIG (reference sequence). This CDR3 region has 14 residues. Trimming shortened V by 1 base and J by 0 bases, and 4 bases separated the two germline ends.